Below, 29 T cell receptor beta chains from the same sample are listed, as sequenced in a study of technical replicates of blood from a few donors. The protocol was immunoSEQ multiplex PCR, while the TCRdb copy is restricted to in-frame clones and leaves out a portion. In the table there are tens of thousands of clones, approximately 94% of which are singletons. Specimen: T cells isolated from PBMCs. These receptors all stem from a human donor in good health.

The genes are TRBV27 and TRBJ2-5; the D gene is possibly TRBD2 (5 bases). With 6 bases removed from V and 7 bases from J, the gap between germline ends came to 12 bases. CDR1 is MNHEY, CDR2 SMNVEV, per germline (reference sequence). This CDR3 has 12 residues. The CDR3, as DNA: TGTGCCAGCAGCCCCAAAGGACTGACCCAGTACTTC. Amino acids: CASSPKGLTQYF.

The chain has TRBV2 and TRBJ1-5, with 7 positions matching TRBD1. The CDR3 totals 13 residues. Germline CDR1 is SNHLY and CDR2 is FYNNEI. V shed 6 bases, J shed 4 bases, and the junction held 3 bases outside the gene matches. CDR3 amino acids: CASRPGQNQPQHF. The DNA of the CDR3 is TGTGCCAGCAGGCCGGGACAGAATCAGCCCCAGCATTTT. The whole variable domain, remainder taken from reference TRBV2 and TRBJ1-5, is EPEVTQTPSHQVTQMGQEVILRCVPISNHLYFYWYRQILGQKVEFLVSFYNNEISEKSEIFDDQFSVERPDGSNFTLKIRSTKLEDSAMYFCASRPGQNQPQHFGDGTRLSIL.

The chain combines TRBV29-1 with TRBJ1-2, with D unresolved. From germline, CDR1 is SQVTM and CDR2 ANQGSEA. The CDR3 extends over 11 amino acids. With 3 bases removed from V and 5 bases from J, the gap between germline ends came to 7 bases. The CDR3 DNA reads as TGCAGCGTTGACCGAGCGTATGGCTACACCTTC. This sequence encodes CSVDRAYGYTF.

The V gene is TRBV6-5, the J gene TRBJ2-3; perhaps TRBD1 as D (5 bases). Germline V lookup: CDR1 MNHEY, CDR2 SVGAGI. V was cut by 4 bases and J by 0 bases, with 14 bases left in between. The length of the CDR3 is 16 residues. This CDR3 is CASSSISGFSTDTQYF. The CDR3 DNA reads TGTGCCAGCAGTTCCATATCAGGGTTTAGCACAGATACGCAGTATTTT.

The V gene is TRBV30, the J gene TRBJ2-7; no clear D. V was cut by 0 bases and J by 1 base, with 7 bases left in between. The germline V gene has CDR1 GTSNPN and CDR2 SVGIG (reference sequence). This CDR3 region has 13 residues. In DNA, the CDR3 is TGTGCCTGGAGTGTAGGCAGGTCCTACGAGCAGTACTTC. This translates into CAWSVGRSYEQYF.

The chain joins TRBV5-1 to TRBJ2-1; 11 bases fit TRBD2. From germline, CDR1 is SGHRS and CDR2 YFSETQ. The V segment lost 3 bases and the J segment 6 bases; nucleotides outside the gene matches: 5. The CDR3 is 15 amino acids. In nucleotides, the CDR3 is TGCGCCAGCAGCTACACTAGCGGGAGAGTCAATGAGCAGTTCTTC. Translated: CASSYTSGRVNEQFF.

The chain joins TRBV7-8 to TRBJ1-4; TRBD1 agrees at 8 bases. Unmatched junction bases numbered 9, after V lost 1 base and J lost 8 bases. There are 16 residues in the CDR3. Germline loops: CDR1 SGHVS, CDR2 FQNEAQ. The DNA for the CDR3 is TGTGCCAGCAGCTTAGGGGCGGACAGGGTTAGAGAAAAACTGTTTTTT. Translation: CASSLGADRVREKLFF.

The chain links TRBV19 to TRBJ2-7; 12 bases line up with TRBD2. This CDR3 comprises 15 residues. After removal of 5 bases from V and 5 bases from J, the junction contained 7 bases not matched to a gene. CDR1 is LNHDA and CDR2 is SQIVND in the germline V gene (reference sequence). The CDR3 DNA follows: TGTGCCAGTAGTTTTACGACTAGCGGGAGCCACGAGCAGTACTTC. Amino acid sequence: CASSFTTSGSHEQYF.

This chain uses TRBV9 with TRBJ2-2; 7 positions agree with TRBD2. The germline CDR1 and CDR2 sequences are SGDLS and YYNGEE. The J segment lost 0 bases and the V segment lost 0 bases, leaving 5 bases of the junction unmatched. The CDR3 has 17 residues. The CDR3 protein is CASSVGHTSANTGELFF. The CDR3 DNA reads TGTGCCAGCAGCGTAGGACACACTAGCGCGAACACCGGGGAGCTGTTTTTT.

CDR3: CASSPGLHEQYF. DNA for the CDR3: TGTGCCAGCAGCCCCGGACTCCACGAGCAGTACTTC. J is TRBJ2-7 and V is TRBV4-2, with D perhaps matching TRBD2 (5 bases). The V gene's germline CDR1 is LGHNA and CDR2 YNFKEQ. The CDR3 loop spans 12 amino acids. Trimming cost V 4 bases and J 5 bases, with 9 bases left between them.

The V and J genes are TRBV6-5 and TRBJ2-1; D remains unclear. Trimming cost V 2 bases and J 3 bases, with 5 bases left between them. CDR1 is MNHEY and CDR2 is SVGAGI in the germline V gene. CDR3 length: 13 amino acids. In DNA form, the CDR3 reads TGTGCCAGCAGTTACACGGGCTACAATGAGCAGTTCTTC. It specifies CASSYTGYNEQFF.

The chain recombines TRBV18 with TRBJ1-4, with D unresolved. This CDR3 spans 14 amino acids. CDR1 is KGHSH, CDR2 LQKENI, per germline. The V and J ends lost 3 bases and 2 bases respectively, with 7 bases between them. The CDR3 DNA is TGTGCCAGCTCACCTGGCTCTACTAATGAAAAACTGTTTTTT. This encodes CASSPGSTNEKLFF.

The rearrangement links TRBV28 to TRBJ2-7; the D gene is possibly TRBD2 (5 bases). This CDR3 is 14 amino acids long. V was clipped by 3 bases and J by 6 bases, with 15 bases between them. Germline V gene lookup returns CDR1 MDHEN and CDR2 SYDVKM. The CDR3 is CASSLRGSKVEQYF. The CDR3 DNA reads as TGTGCCAGCAGTTTGAGAGGGTCGAAGGTCGAGCAGTACTTC.

The CDR3 here is CACHDRVTNEKLFF. For the CDR3, the DNA is TGTGCCTGTCACGACAGGGTGACTAATGAAAAACTGTTTTTT. V is TRBV30 and J is TRBJ1-4, with 7 bases fitting TRBD1. The CDR3 runs to 14 residues. V trimming: 6 bases; J trimming: 2 bases; junction bases outside the gene matches: 6. Per the germline V gene, CDR1 is GTSNPN and CDR2 is SVGIG (reference sequence).

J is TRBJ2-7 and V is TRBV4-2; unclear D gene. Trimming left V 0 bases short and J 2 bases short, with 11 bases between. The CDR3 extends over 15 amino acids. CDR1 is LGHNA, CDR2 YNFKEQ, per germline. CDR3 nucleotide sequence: TGTGCCAGCAGCCAAGAGTCCCCACAGACCTACGAGCAGTACTTC. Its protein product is CASSQESPQTYEQYF.

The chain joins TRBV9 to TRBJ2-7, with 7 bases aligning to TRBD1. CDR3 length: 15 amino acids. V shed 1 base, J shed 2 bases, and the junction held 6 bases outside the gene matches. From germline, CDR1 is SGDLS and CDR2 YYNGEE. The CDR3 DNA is TGTGCCAGCAGCGTATCTACAGGGGCTACCTACGAGCAGTACTTC. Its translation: CASSVSTGATYEQYF.

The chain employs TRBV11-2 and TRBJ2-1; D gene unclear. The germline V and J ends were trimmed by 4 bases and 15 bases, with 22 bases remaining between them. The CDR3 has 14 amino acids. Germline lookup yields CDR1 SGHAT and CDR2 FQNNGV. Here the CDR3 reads CASSSMGVGILGFF. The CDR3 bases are TGTGCCAGCAGCTCGATGGGCGTCGGCATCTTGGGGTTCTTC.

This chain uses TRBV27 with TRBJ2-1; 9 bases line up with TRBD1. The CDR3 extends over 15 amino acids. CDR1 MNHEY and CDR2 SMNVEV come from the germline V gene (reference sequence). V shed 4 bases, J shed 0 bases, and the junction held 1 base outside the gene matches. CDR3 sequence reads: CASSWGQGSYNEQFF. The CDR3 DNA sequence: TGTGCCAGCAGTTGGGGACAGGGCTCCTACAATGAGCAGTTCTTC.

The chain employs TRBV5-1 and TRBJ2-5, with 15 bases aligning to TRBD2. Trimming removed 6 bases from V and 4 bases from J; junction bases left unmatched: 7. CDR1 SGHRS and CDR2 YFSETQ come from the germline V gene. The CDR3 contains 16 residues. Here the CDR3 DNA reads TGCGCCAGCACCATGCCGGGACTAGCGGGAGGAGAGACCCAGTACTTC. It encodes CASTMPGLAGGETQYF. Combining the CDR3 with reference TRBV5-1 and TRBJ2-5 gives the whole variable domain KAGVTQTPRYLIKTRGQQVTLSCSPISGHRSVSWYQQTPGQGLQFLFEYFSETQRNKGNFPGRFSGRQFSNSRSEMNVSTLELGDSALYLCASTMPGLAGGETQYFGPGTRLLVL.

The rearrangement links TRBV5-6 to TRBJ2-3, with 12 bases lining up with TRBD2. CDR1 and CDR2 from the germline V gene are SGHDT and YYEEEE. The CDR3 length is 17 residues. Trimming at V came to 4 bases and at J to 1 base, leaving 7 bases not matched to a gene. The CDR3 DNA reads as TGTGCCAGCAGCGCGGGGACTAGCGGGTTCGGCACAGATACGCAGTATTTT. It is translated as CASSAGTSGFGTDTQYF. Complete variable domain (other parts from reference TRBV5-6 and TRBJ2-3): DAGVTQSPTHLIKTRGQQVTLRCSPKSGHDTVSWYQQALGQGPQFIFQYYEEEERQRGNFPDRFSGHQFPNYSSELNVNALLLGDSALYLCASSAGTSGFGTDTQYFGPGTRLTVL.

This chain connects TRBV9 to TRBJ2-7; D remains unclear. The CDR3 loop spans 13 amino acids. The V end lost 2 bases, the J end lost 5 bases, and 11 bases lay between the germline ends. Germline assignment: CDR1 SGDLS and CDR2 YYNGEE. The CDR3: CASSVGGQNEQYF. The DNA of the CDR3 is TGTGCCAGCAGCGTGGGTGGGCAGAACGAGCAGTACTTC.

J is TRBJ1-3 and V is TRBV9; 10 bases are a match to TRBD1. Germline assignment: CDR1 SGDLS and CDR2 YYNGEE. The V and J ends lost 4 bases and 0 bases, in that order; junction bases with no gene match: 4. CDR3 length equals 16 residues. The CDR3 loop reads CASSSDRGYSGNTIYF. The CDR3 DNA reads TGTGCCAGCAGCTCGGACAGGGGGTACTCTGGAAACACCATATATTTT.

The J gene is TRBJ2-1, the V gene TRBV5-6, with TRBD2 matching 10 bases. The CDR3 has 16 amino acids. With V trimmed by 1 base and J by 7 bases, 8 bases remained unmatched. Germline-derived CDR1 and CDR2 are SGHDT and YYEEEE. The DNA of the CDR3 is TGTGCCAGCAGCTTGTCCCCTAGCGGGAGTGGGAATGAGCAGTTCTTC. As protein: CASSLSPSGSGNEQFF.

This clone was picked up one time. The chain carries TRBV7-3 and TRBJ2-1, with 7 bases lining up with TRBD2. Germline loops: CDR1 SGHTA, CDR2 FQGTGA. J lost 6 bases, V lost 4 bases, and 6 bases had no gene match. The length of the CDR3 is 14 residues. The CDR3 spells CASSSWRERNEQFF. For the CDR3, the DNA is TGTGCCAGCAGCTCCTGGCGGGAGCGCAATGAGCAGTTCTTC.

CDR3: CASRSWMADGYTF. Written as DNA, the CDR3 is TGTGCCAGCAGGAGTTGGATGGCGGATGGCTACACCTTC. The genes are TRBV7-9 and TRBJ1-2, with D hard to call. The CDR3 spans 13 residues. Trimming took off 6 bases at V and 6 bases at J, with 14 bases between the two ends. CDR1 is SEHNR and CDR2 is FQNEAQ in the germline V gene (reference sequence).

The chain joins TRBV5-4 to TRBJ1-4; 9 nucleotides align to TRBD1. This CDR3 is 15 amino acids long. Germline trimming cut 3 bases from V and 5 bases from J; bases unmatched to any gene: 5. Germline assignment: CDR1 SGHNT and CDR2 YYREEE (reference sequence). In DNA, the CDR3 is TGTGCCAGCAGCTCAACCGGGACAGGGAATGAAAAACTGTTTTTT. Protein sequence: CASSSTGTGNEKLFF.

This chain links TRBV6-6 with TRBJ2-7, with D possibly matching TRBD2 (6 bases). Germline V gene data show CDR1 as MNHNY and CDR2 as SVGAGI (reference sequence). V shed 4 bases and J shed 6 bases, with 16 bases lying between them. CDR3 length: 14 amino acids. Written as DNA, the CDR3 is TGTGCCAGCAGTTTAATAGCGGATGCCACCGAGCAGTACTTC. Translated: CASSLIADATEQYF.

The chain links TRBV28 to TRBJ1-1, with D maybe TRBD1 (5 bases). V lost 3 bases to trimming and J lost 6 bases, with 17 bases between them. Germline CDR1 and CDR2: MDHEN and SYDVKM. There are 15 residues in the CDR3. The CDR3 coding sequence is TGTGCCAGCAGTTTGCCCATATTCAGGGATTCTGAAGCTTTCTTT. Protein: CASSLPIFRDSEAFF.

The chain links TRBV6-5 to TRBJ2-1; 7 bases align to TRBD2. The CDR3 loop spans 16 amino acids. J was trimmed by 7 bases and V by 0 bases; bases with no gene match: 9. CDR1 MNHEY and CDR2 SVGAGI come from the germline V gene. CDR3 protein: CASSYSSMTSWNEQFF. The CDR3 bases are TGTGCCAGCAGTTACTCGTCCATGACTAGCTGGAATGAGCAGTTCTTC.